The 3 T cell receptor beta chains below come from one sample, sequenced in a study of cytomegalovirus exposure and HLA in healthy donors. The primer mix had 60 Vbeta and 13 Jbeta primers. Clones were sequenced by immunoSEQ multiplex PCR, and TCRdb holds only the in-frame ones, with some missing. The data show about 150,000 clones, 82% seen once. Sequencing was done on a sample of PBMCs. The source is a woman aged 50 to 60 in good health and CMV-seropositive.

The chain employs TRBV7-2 and TRBJ1-4; D call uncertain. Germline V gene sequence: CDR1 SGHTA, CDR2 FQGNSA. This CDR3 is 14 amino acids long. V shed 4 bases and J shed 5 bases, with 11 bases lying between them. This chain's CDR3 is CASSSSGRNEKLFF. Written as DNA, the CDR3 is TGTGCCAGCAGCTCCTCGGGTCGGAATGAAAAACTGTTTTTT.

This rearrangement joins TRBV23-1 to TRBJ2-1; a weak D match, TRBD2 (5 bases). TRBV23-1 is flagged as an ORF with uncertain function. V lost 2 bases, J lost 12 bases, and 14 bases lay in between. The CDR3 length is 13 residues. The chain's CDR3 is CASSQPAGRRQFF. CDR3 sequence (DNA): TGCGCCAGCAGTCAACCCGCGGGCAGAAGGCAGTTCTTC.

The chain employs TRBV5-1 and TRBJ1-1; 9 bases match TRBD1. J lost 2 bases, V lost 1 base, and 9 bases had no gene match. Germline CDR1 SGHRS, CDR2 YFSETQ. The CDR3 totals 17 residues. Here the CDR3 DNA reads TGCGCCAGCAGCTTGTTGACAGGGGGATATGGAAACACTGAAGCTTTCTTT. Translating it yields CASSLLTGGYGNTEAFF.